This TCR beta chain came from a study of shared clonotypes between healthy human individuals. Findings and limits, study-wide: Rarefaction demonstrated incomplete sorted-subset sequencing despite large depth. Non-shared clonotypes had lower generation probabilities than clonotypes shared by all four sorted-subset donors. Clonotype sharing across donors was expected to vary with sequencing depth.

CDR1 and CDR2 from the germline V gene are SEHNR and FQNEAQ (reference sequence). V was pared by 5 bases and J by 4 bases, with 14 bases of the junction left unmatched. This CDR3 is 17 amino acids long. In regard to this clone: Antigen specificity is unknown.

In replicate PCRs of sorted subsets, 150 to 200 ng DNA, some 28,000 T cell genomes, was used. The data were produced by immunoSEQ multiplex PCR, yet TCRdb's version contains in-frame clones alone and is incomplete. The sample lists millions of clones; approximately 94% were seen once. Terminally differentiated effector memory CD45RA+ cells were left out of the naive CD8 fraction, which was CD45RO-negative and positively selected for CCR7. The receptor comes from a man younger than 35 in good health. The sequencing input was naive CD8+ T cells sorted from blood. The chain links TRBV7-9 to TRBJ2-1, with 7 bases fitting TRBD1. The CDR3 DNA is TGTGCCAGCAGCGGCCCGGACAGGCCTGTATGGTACAATGAGCAGTTCTTC. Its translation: CASSGPDRPVWYNEQFF. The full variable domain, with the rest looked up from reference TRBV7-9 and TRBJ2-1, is DTGVSQNPRHKITKRGQNVTFRCDPISEHNRLYWYRQTLGQGPEFLTYFQNEAQLEKSRLLSDRFSAERPKGSFSTLEIQRTEQGDSAMYLCASSGPDRPVWYNEQFFGPGTRLTVL.